This T cell receptor beta chain stems from a study of blood T cell repertoires in COVID-19. Here immunoSEQ multiplex PCR was the method, and the copy in TCRdb shows in-frame clones only, minus some. Of more than 110,000 clones in the sample, less than 80% were seen once. This TCR came from a woman older than 75 with active or convalescent COVID-19. Sequencing input: peripheral blood.

CDR3 residues: CASSGDTGGGGYTF. CDR3 DNA sequence: TGTGCCAGCAGTGGAGACACAGGGGGCGGAGGCTACACCTTC. The genes are TRBV2 and TRBJ1-2, with 9 bases that match TRBD1. J was trimmed by 8 bases and V by 4 bases; bases with no gene match: 8. There are 14 residues in the CDR3. Germline V gene sequence: CDR1 SNHLY, CDR2 FYNNEI.